Presented here are 3 T cell receptor beta chains from one specimen sequenced in a study of beta chain features in type 1 diabetes (dated 2018 in TCRdb). The protocol used for the library was the immunoSEQ multiplex PCR assay. The entire amount of isolated RNA was reverse transcribed using the High Capacity cDNA Reverse Transcription Kit, so the sequenced TCRB transcripts were expressed ones. What TCRdb holds here is the immuneACCESS table cut down to in-frame rearrangements. Part of the clones is not present; checked against another copy, under half of the missing clones reflect an unresolved V gene, and the others are unexplained. Recorded for this sample are some 270,000 clones; 13% to 15% of them occurred a single time. More than 0.02% of the sample lies in the top ten. The material sequenced was naive CD4+ T cells from blood. The cell subset or site label, read with the paper, signifies: true naive CD4+ T cells. These receptors were obtained from a woman aged 40-49 years in good health.

This clone was found a few times. V gene TRBV29-1 combines with J gene TRBJ2-5; TRBD1 agrees at 9 bases. This CDR3 is 16 amino acids long. The J segment lost 5 bases and the V segment lost 4 bases, leaving 14 bases of the junction unmatched. Looked up from germline, CDR1 is SQVTM and CDR2 is ANQGSEA. The CDR3 coding sequence is TGCAGCGTTGTATGGTTTGGGACAGGGAGATTGGAGACCCAGTACTTC. Its protein is CSVVWFGTGRLETQYF.

A few counts support this clone. V is TRBV21-1 and J is TRBJ1-2. TRBV21-1 is an annotated pseudogene. The CDR3 is 9 residues long. The CDR3 region is CASSLVYTF. CDR3 coding DNA: TGTGCCAGCAGCTTAGTCTACACCTTC.

Only a few counts were recorded for this clone. The rearrangement uses TRBV18 and TRBJ2-7; tentatively, D is TRBD2 (5 bases). This CDR3 region has 13 residues. CDR1 and CDR2 from the germline V gene are KGHSH and LQKENI. Trimming took off 3 bases at V and 6 bases at J, with 12 bases between the two ends. Here the CDR3 DNA reads TGTGCCAGCTCACCGGGAGCCAGTGCCGAGCAGTACTTC. It encodes CASSPGASAEQYF.